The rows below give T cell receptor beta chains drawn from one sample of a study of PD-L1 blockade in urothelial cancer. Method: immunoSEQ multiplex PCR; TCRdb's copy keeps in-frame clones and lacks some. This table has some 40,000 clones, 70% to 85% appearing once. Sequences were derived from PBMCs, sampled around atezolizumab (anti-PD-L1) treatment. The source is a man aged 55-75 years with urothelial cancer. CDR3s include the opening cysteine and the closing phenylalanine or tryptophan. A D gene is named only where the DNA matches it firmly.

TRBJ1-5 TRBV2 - CASGQLYQPQHF
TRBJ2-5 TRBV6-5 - CASSKRDTRTQYF
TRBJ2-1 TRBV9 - CASSVAGEPNEQFF
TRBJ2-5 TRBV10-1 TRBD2 CASSESGLAGRKTQYF
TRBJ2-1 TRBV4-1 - CASSQDPGRAEQFF
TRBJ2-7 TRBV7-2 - CASSLDQGYEQYF
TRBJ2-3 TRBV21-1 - CASRGGLAPTDTQYF
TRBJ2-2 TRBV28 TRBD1 CASSLSGDRGRMGTGELFF
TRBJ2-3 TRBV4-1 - CASSQAGGTDTQYF
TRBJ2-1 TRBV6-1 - CASSEQVRNEQFF
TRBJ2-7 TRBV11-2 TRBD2 CASSLASGGEAYEQYF
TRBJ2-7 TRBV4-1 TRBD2 CASSQDLAGGSYEQYF
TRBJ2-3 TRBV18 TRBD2 CASSLRTSDPDTQYF
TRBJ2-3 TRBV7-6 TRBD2 CASSSIGGVTDTQYF
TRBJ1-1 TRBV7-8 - CASSPSTGPGSEAFF
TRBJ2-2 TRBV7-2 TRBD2 CASSVVGGAGTGELFF
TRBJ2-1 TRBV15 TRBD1 CATTRDRGYYNEQFF
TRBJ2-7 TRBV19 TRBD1 CASSTGQVPYEQYF
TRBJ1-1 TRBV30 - CAWSPGGAGDTEAFF
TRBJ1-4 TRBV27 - CASSFFMGRVSTNEKLFF
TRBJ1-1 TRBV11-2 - CASSTRRQTWSTEAFF
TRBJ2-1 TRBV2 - CASSGTVTGFHPVNEQFF
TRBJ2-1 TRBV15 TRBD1 CATSTGTAVPYNEQFF
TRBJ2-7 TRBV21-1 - CASSKGGKVDADSYEQYF
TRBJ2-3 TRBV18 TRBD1 CASSPSGTGASDTQYF
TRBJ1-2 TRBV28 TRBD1 CASSLSVSVRDRPFYGYTF
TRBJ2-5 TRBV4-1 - CASSPGQLLSETQYF
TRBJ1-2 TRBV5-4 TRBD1 CASSATGGGYGYTF
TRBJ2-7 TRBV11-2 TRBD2 CASSLQRGALEQYF
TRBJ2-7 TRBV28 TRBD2 CASTPSTSVIYEQYF
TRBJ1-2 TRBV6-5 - CASSDRSYGYTF
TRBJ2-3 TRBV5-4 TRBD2 CASGSAAGDDTQYF
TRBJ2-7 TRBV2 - CASSDSQQANEQYF
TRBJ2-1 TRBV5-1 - CASSSYRESYNEQFF
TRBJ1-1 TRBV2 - CASRLGQLNTEAFF
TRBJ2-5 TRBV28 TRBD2 CASSLGGGKKTQYF
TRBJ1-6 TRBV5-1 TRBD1 CASSLDGQGSFSPLHF
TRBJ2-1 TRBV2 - CASSDWQGSNEQFF
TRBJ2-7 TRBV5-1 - CANSLDGQPYEQYF
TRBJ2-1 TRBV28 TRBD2 CASTSGARREQFF
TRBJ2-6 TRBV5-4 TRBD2 CASSLGGGAGANVLTF
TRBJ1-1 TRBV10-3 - CAIRREAETEAFF
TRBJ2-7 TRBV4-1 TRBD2 CASSQESGSGGVLEQYF
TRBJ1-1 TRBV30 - CAWKADTEAFF
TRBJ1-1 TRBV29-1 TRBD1 CSVPGTGGTEAFF
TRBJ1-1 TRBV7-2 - CASSQHGLGGTEAFF
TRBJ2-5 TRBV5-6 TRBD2 CASSLVLARETQYF